These T cell receptor beta chains were read from a single sample in a study of T cell responses to AZD1222 COVID-19 vaccine. Produced via immunoSEQ multiplex PCR; TCRdb's table is partial and in-frame only. The sample includes 150,000 or so clones, around 90% seen only once; the top ten take more than 1.2%. Sample: peripheral blood, taken on day 0 of AZD1222 vaccination. These receptors were obtained from an adult in good health. Both conserved end residues are part of each CDR3. D genes are given only for firm matches. Clone size is given for some rows only: seen once, a few or many times, or a class if the clone is expanded.

D,J,size,V,DNA,CDR3
NA,TRBJ1-5,once,TRBV27,TGTGCCAGCAGTTTGGGTCCGGCAGGGCAGCCCCAGCATTTT,CASSLGPAGQPQHF
NA,TRBJ2-2,NA,TRBV5-8,TGTGCCAGCAGCCCCGACTACAAGGTCTTTTCTCCCGGGGAGCTGTTTTTT,CASSPDYKVFSPGELFF
NA,TRBJ1-5,NA,TRBV20-1,TGCAGTGCTAGTTACCCGGACGGACAGCAACCGCCCCAGCATTTT,CSASYPDGQQPPQHF
NA,TRBJ1-6,NA,TRBV15,TGTGCCACCAGCGAGGGTCTCTATAATTCACCCCTCCACTTT,CATSEGLYNSPLHF
TRBD2,TRBJ2-1,NA,TRBV27,TGTGCCAGCACTTATACTAGCGGGGTAATGAATGAGCAGTTCTTC,CASTYTSGVMNEQFF
NA,TRBJ1-1,NA,TRBV7-6,TGTGCCAGCAGCTTAGGTGTTTTCCGAGAAGCTTTCTTT,CASSLGVFREAFF
NA,TRBJ2-7,few,TRBV15,TGTGCCACCAGCATGGCTAGGATTAAAGACGAGCAGTACTTC,CATSMARIKDEQYF
TRBD2,TRBJ2-2,NA,TRBV27,TGTGCCAGCAGATGGCGGGAGGACACCGGGGAGCTGTTTTTT,CASRWREDTGELFF
TRBD1,TRBJ1-4,NA,TRBV7-9,TGTGCCAGCAGCTCGGACAGGGGGCGAGAAAAACTGTTTTTT,CASSSDRGREKLFF
TRBD1,TRBJ1-1,NA,TRBV6-5,TGTGCCAGCAGTACCGGACAGGTAGGGAGCACTGAAGCTTTCTTT,CASSTGQVGSTEAFF
NA,TRBJ2-1,once,TRBV3-1/TRBV3-2,TGTGCCAAAGAACAGGAAAAGCACTACAATGAGCAGTTCTTC,CAKEQEKHYNEQFF
NA,TRBJ1-6,NA,TRBV2,TGTGCCAGCAGTGCTTCTGACAGAGATAATTCACCCCTCCACTTT,CASSASDRDNSPLHF
NA,TRBJ1-6,NA,TRBV14,TGTGCCAGCAGCCTGAAGGGGCTCCCCTATAATTCACCCCTCCACTTT,CASSLKGLPYNSPLHF
NA,TRBJ1-2,NA,TRBV6-5,TGTGCCAGCAGTTATCGGGCTGACTACTCGTCTGGCTACACCTTC,CASSYRADYSSGYTF
TRBD1,TRBJ2-1,NA,TRBV19,TGTGCCAGTAGTAGGGACAGGGTCGGGGAGCAGTTCTTC,CASSRDRVGEQFF
NA,TRBJ2-7,NA,TRBV10-1,TGCGCCAGCGGCAGGGGCCGTTCTACCTACGAGCAGTACTTC,CASGRGRSTYEQYF
NA,TRBJ2-3,NA,TRBV6-4,TGTGCCAGCAGTGACTCGAGTGGCCGCGATACGCAGTATTTT,CASSDSSGRDTQYF
NA,TRBJ2-1,NA,TRBV7-9,TGTGCCAGCAGCCCAGCCGGGGGAAATGAGCAGTTCTTC,CASSPAGGNEQFF
NA,TRBJ1-1,NA,TRBV9,TGTGCCAGCAGCCCCCGAGGAGACACTGAAGCTTTCTTT,CASSPRGDTEAFF
NA,TRBJ1-5,NA,TRBV2,TGTGCCAGCAGTGACGGGGGCAGGAGATATAGCAATCAGCCCCAGCATTTT,CASSDGGRRYSNQPQHF
NA,TRBJ2-3,once,TRBV7-9,TGTGCCAGCAGCTCCTTAGCAAATACGCAGTATTTT,CASSSLANTQYF
NA,TRBJ2-1,once,TRBV7-2,TGTGCCAGCAGCTTCCCTCTAGGAAGCCGTGAGCAGTTCTTC,CASSFPLGSREQFF
NA,TRBJ1-5,NA,TRBV11-2,TGTGCCAGCAGCTATGGGCCTTCAAGCAATCAGCCCCAGCATTTT,CASSYGPSSNQPQHF
NA,TRBJ2-1,NA,TRBV30,TGTGCCAGAGGGGGACTCACCTACAATGAGCAGTTCTTC,CARGGLTYNEQFF
NA,TRBJ2-7,NA,TRBV18,TGTGCCAGCTCACTAAACGACTACGAGCAGTACTTC,CASSLNDYEQYF
TRBD1,TRBJ1-6,NA,TRBV6-2/TRBV6-3,TGTGCCAGCAGTTACCTCGGGACAGATAATTCACCCCTCCACTTT,CASSYLGTDNSPLHF
TRBD1,TRBJ1-6,NA,TRBV19,TGTGCCAGTAGTCTCATACGGGACAGAGATTCACCCCTCCACTTT,CASSLIRDRDSPLHF
NA,TRBJ2-1,NA,TRBV6-8,TGTGCCAGCAGTTACCACTTAGGGGGGCCCCATGAGCAGTTCTTC,CASSYHLGGPHEQFF
TRBD1,TRBJ1-5,NA,TRBV4-3,TGCGCCAGCAGCCCGGGACAGTACAATCAGCCCCAGCATTTT,CASSPGQYNQPQHF
NA,TRBJ1-1,NA,TRBV19,TGTGCCAGTAGTAGGGGACCTACTGAAGCTTTCTTT,CASSRGPTEAFF
TRBD1,TRBJ1-2,NA,TRBV30,TGTGCCTGGAGTGCTGACAGGGTGACTGGCTACACCTTC,CAWSADRVTGYTF
NA,TRBJ1-1,NA,TRBV6-1,TGTGCCTCGGCTGACGGTCAGAACACTGAAGCTTTCTTT,CASADGQNTEAFF
NA,TRBJ2-5,NA,TRBV5-1,TGCGCCAGCAGCTTTGAGGGGTCGCGGGAGACCCAGTACTTC,CASSFEGSRETQYF
NA,TRBJ2-7,NA,TRBV9,TGTGCCAGCAGCGTCGACGGGGGAAGCTCCTACGAGCAGTACTTC,CASSVDGGSSYEQYF
NA,TRBJ2-6,NA,TRBV12-5,TGTGCTAGTGGTAGTAGTGCGCTGGGGCCAAAGGCCAACGTCCTGACTTTC,CASGSSALGPKANVLTF
NA,TRBJ1-5,NA,TRBV12-5,TGTGCTAGTGGTTCCACCCAAGCAGAAGCTAGCAATCAGCCCCAGCATTTT,CASGSTQAEASNQPQHF
NA,TRBJ2-5,NA,TRBV5-1,TGCGCCAGCAGCCCCGGACCCCAACCCCAAGAGACCCAGTACTTC,CASSPGPQPQETQYF
TRBD1,TRBJ2-5,NA,TRBV7-9,TGTGCCAGCAGATCCACAGGGGAGATGAAGACCCAGTACTTC,CASRSTGEMKTQYF
NA,TRBJ2-1,NA,TRBV12-3/TRBV12-4,TGTGCCAGCAGTGCCTCACCAGGGAATGAGCAGTTCTTC,CASSASPGNEQFF
NA,TRBJ2-3,NA,TRBV11-2,TGTGCCAGCAGCTTGGTGAGGGGCACAGATACGCAGTATTTT,CASSLVRGTDTQYF
NA,TRBJ1-1,NA,TRBV10-3,TGTGCCATCGCTCAGGGCCTCCAGGTCACTGAAGCTTTCTTT,CAIAQGLQVTEAFF
TRBD2,TRBJ2-1,NA,TRBV2,TGTGCCAGCAGTCCGGGACTACGACTAGTTTACAATGAGCAGTTCTTC,CASSPGLRLVYNEQFF
NA,TRBJ2-7,NA,TRBV11-3,TGTGCCAGCAGCACGGGGGACTCCACCTACGAGCAGTACTTC,CASSTGDSTYEQYF
NA,TRBJ2-7,NA,TRBV27,TGTGCCAGCAGTTTATCAAATAACCTCTACGAGCAGTACTTC,CASSLSNNLYEQYF
TRBD1,TRBJ2-7,NA,TRBV6-5,TGTGCCAGCAGCCGTTCTGGACAGGTAGACTACGAGCAGTACTTC,CASSRSGQVDYEQYF
TRBD2,TRBJ2-7,NA,TRBV7-2,TGTGCCAGCAGCCACGGGGAGGGCTACTACGAGCAGTACTTC,CASSHGEGYYEQYF
NA,TRBJ1-1,NA,TRBV7-9,TGTGCCAGCAGCTCAACACTCGCGAACACTGAAGCTTTCTTT,CASSSTLANTEAFF
TRBD1,TRBJ1-1,NA,TRBV6-1,TGTGCCAGCAGTGAAACGACAGGGCTCACCGCTGAAGCTTTCTTT,CASSETTGLTAEAFF
NA,TRBJ2-1,once,TRBV18,TGTGCCAGCTCACCCTTGGACGGGTACAATGAGCAGTTCTTC,CASSPLDGYNEQFF
TRBD1,TRBJ1-4,NA,TRBV27,TGTGCCAGCAGGCCGGGACAGGGGGACGAAAAACTGTTTTTT,CASRPGQGDEKLFF
NA,TRBJ1-1,NA,TRBV20-1,TGCAGTGCCACAAGCGCTGAAGCTTTCTTT,CSATSAEAFF
TRBD1,TRBJ1-1,few,TRBV27,TGTGCCAGCAGGTCGACAGGGAGTACTGAAGCTTTCTTT,CASRSTGSTEAFF